A selection of T cell receptor beta chains follows, all from one sample in a study of blood T cell repertoires in COVID-19. The method was immunoSEQ multiplex PCR; TCRdb's version includes in-frame clones alone and lacks a portion of them. The sample records roughly 120,000 clones, around nine tenths being singletons. What was sequenced was peripheral blood. Receptor source: an older woman who had recovered from COVID-19. Each CDR3 is given with its conserved first and last residue. The order of the fields is clone size, D gene, J gene, V gene, CDR3 protein, CDR3 DNA. The D gene is left open where the match is weak. The listing skips clone size in some rows; elsewhere it reads once, few, many or a size class.

-,-,TRBJ2-5,TRBV5-6,CASSPFGAQETQYF,TGTGCCAGCAGCCCGTTTGGGGCCCAAGAGACCCAGTACTTC
-,-,TRBJ2-1,TRBV11-3,CASSFGTGVDEQFF,TGTGCCAGCAGCTTCGGTACGGGAGTGGATGAGCAGTTCTTC
-,TRBD1,TRBJ2-5,TRBV16,CASSQPDRAGLKTQYF,TGTGCCAGCAGCCAGCCGGACAGGGCCGGTCTGAAGACCCAGTACTTC
-,TRBD2,TRBJ2-7,TRBV2,CASTPFAGTSGKGQYF,TGTGCCAGCACCCCCTTTGCCGGGACTAGCGGGAAGGGGCAGTACTTC
-,-,TRBJ1-6,TRBV4-3,CASSQEGSRGGHSPLHF,TGCGCCAGCAGCCAAGAAGGTAGCAGGGGAGGGCATTCACCCCTCCACTTT
few,TRBD1,TRBJ1-2,TRBV28,CASSGMTGVPEGYTF,TGTGCCAGCAGTGGGATGACAGGGGTGCCTGAGGGCTACACCTTC
-,-,TRBJ2-2,TRBV19,CASRKPPNTGELFF,TGTGCCAGTAGGAAGCCCCCGAACACCGGGGAGCTGTTTTTT
-,-,TRBJ1-5,TRBV30,CAWSGGGNQPQHF,TGTGCCTGGAGTGGGGGGGGTAATCAGCCCCAGCATTTT
-,-,TRBJ2-5,TRBV3-1/TRBV3-2,CASSRSPGERGETQYF,TGTGCCAGCAGCCGGTCCCCGGGGGAGAGAGGAGAGACCCAGTACTTC
-,-,TRBJ2-7,TRBV5-1,CASSLAGLSYEQYF,TGCGCCAGCAGCTTGGCGGGACTCTCCTACGAGCAGTACTTC
-,-,TRBJ2-7,TRBV28,CASGDSPLEYF,TGTGCCAGCGGGGACTCTCCCCTAGAGTACTTC
-,TRBD2,TRBJ2-3,TRBV7-3,CASSFVPGLAGDTDTQYF,TGTGCCAGCAGCTTCGTCCCGGGACTAGCGGGGGACACAGATACGCAGTATTTT
-,-,TRBJ2-3,TRBV6-2/TRBV6-3,CASSSPGPLIGTDTQYF,TGTGCCAGCAGTTCCCCAGGGCCTCTGATAGGCACAGATACGCAGTATTTT
-,TRBD2,TRBJ2-1,TRBV7-2,CASSFVGSGGNYNEQFF,TGTGCCAGCAGCTTCGTAGGATCCGGGGGGAACTACAATGAGCAGTTCTTC
-,-,TRBJ1-6,TRBV6-1,CASSDGLNNSPLHF,TGTGCCAGCAGTGACGGGTTAAATAATTCACCCCTCCACTTT
few,-,TRBJ1-1,TRBV5-6,CASSLGVGGGTEAFF,TGTGCCAGCAGTCTAGGGGTGGGAGGCGGCACTGAAGCTTTCTTT
-,TRBD1,TRBJ2-2,TRBV7-2,CASSVNRGLGELFF,TGTGCCAGCAGCGTAAACAGGGGGCTAGGGGAGCTGTTTTTT
-,TRBD1,TRBJ2-3,TRBV28,CASSGQAVSTDTQYF,TGTGCCAGCAGCGGACAGGCTGTAAGCACAGATACGCAGTATTTT
-,TRBD1,TRBJ1-4,TRBV6-1,CASSEDRGFEKLFF,TGTGCCAGCAGTGAGGACAGGGGCTTTGAAAAACTGTTTTTT
once,-,TRBJ2-5,TRBV5-1,CASSLEGVGFLQETQYF,TGCGCCAGCAGCTTGGAAGGGGTCGGCTTCCTGCAAGAGACCCAGTACTTC
-,-,TRBJ1-1,TRBV10-3,CAIIGVGGTEAFF,TGTGCCATCATCGGGGTGGGGGGGACTGAAGCTTTCTTT
once,-,TRBJ1-4,TRBV28,CASSSQGSANEKLFF,TGTGCCAGCAGTTCACAGGGATCCGCTAATGAAAAACTGTTTTTT
-,TRBD1,TRBJ2-1,TRBV27,CASSWTGGYNEQFF,TGTGCCAGCAGCTGGACAGGCGGCTACAATGAGCAGTTCTTC
-,TRBD2,TRBJ2-3,TRBV4-2,CASRSRLARADTQYF,TGTGCCAGCAGGTCCAGACTAGCGCGGGCAGATACGCAGTATTTT
-,TRBD1,TRBJ2-3,TRBV24-1,CATSGGIDRVRTDTQYF,TGTGCCACCAGTGGGGGCATAGACAGGGTCCGCACAGATACGCAGTATTTT
-,-,TRBJ1-4,TRBV5-1,CASSLRTNNEKLFF,TGCGCCAGCAGCTTACGGACAAATAATGAAAAACTGTTTTTT
-,-,TRBJ1-2,TRBV28,CASSSPRGGDYGYTF,TGTGCCAGCAGTTCCCCCAGGGGTGGGGACTATGGCTACACCTTC
-,-,TRBJ2-7,TRBV7-2,CASSLQHRDEQYF,TGTGCCAGCAGCTTACAGCACCGGGACGAGCAGTACTTC
-,-,TRBJ1-5,TRBV5-1,CASSLAYNQPQHF,TGCGCCAGCAGCTTGGCGTACAATCAGCCCCAGCATTTT
-,TRBD2,TRBJ2-1,TRBV5-4,CASSLASGGSYNEQFF,TGTGCCAGCAGCTTGGCCTCGGGCGGGAGTTACAATGAGCAGTTCTTC